The rows below give T cell receptor beta chains drawn from one sample of a study of T cell changes during pregnancy in multiple sclerosis. TCRdb keeps only in-frame clones here, not all; method: immunoSEQ multiplex PCR. The sample records 70,000 to 80,000 clones, just over 90% being singletons. The material was CD4+ T cells from peripheral blood mononuclear cells, obtained before pregnancy. The receptor set was obtained from a female donor with multiple sclerosis, enrolled in a pregnancy study. Both conserved end residues are trimmed from each CDR3.

V gene	CDR3 protein
TRBV6-1	ASDLGQGAYEQY
TRBV28	ASSSVGQGNTEAF
TRBV4-1	ASSQLGQSSYEQY
TRBV7-2	ASSSLAAPGQTQY
TRBV5-1	ASSLQLAGGNEQY
TRBV12-5	ASVRSGLAGGTSTDTQY
TRBV19	ASSILAGDGYT
TRBV29-1	SVKPGPSYEQY
TRBV6-1	ASSRVGGGTDTQY
TRBV19	ASSKQGWYEQY
TRBV2	ASITRTPVGTEAF
TRBV5-1	ASSPTAGAGLNEQF
TRBV2	ASRASGGPYNEQF
TRBV15	ATSRDHKRGAFQTGELF
TRBV4-2	ASSHTSQGWGNQPQH
TRBV6-6	ASTPPGKEKLF
TRBV18	ASSPKQLNTEAF
TRBV6-1	ASSEEGAMNTEAF
TRBV7-9	ASSLAGTGGVGNTIY
TRBV6-1	ASSEAAFRANNEQF
TRBV10-3	AISQGHSNQPQH
TRBV5-1	ASSLQGGEQF
TRBV6-5	ASSPQASPLH
TRBV7-3	ASSSQGQASYGEQF
TRBV9	ASSIAGGSETQY
TRBV6-5	ASSVRQGPRT
TRBV28	ASSLSGGLMREQF
TRBV7-9	ASSPGQFNEKLF
TRBV18	ASSQSPSGGGNEQF
TRBV7-9	ASSLSGIGELF
TRBV12-1	ASSPDRGINYGYT
TRBV28	ASSKGTGAYSNQPQH
TRBV29-1	SVGGHQTQY
TRBV6-1	ASGQDRAYGYT
TRBV5-1	ASSPAVSSISYEQY
TRBV10-3	ATTQGIGSGNTIY
TRBV4-1	ASSPHGGPPNYGYT
TRBV30	AWRPGQGARELF
TRBV2	ASSYLTGPTSNQPQH
TRBV9	ASSEGGGFNSPLH
TRBV28	ASSSDRGYAKNIQY